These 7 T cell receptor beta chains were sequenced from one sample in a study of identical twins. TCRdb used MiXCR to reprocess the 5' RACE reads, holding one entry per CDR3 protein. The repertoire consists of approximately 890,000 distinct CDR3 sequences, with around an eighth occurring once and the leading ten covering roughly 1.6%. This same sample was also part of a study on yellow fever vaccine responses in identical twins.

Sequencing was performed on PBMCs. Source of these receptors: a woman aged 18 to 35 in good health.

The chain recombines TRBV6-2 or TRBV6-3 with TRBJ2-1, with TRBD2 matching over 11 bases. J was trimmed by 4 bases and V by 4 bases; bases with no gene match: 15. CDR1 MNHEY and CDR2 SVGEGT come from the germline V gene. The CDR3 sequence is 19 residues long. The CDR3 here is CASSWYSGGATAGYNEQFF. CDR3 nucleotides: TGTGCCAGCAGTTGGTATAGCGGGGGGGCCACGGCGGGTTACAATGAGCAGTTCTTC.

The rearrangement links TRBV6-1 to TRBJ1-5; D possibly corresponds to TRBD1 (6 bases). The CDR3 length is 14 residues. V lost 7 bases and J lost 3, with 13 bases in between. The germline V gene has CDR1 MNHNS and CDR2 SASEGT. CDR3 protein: CASTSGQTNQPQHF. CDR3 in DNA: TGTGCCAGCACCAGCGGACAGACCAATCAGCCCCAGCATTTT.

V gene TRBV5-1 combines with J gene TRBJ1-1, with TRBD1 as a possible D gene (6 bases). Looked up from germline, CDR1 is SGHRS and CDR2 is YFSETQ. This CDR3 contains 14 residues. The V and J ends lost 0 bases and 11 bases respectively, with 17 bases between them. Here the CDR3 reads CASSLAGEGERAFF. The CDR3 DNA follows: TGCGCCAGCAGCTTGGCCGGCGAGGGGGAGCGGGCTTTCTTT.

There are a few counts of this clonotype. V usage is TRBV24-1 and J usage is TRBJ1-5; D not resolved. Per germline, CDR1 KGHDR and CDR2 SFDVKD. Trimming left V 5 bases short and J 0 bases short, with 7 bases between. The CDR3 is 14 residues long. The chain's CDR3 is CATSGPLSNQPQHF. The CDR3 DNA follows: TGTGCCACCAGTGGACCCCTTAGCAATCAGCCCCAGCATTTT.

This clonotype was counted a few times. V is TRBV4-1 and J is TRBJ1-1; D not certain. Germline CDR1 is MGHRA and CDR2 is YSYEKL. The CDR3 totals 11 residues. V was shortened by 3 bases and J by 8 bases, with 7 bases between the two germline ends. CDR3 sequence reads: CASSHEQEAFF. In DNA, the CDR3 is TGCGCCAGCAGCCACGAACAGGAAGCTTTCTTT.

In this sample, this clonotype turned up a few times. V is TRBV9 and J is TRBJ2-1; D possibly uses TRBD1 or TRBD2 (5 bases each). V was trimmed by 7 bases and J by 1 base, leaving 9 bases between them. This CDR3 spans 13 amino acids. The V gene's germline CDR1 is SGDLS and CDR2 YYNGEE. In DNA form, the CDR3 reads TGTGCCAGCGGGGGTCCTTCCTACAATGAGCAGTTCTTC. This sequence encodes CASGGPSYNEQFF. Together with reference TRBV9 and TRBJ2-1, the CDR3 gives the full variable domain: DSGVTQTPKHLITATGQRVTLRCSPRSGDLSVYWYQQSLDQGLQFLIQYYNGEERAKGNILERFSAQQFPDLHSELNLSSLELGDSALYFCASGGPSYNEQFFGPGTRLTVL.

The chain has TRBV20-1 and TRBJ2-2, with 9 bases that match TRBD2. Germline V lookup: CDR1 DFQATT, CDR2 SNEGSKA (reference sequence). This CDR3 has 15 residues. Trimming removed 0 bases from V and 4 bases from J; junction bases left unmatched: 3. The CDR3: CSARDPAGGTGELFF. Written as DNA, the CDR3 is TGCAGTGCTAGAGATCCAGCGGGGGGCACCGGGGAGCTGTTTTTT.